This T cell receptor (beta chain) was profiled in a study of cytomegalovirus exposure and HLA in healthy donors. With 60 Vbeta and 13 Jbeta primers, the PCR was carried out. Profiled with immunoSEQ multiplex PCR; TCRdb holds only in-frame clones, not every one. The data contain 120,000 to 150,000 clones, nearly 90% of them singletons. Germline lookup yields CDR1 MNHEY and CDR2 SVGAGI. Trimming took 7 bases from V and 1 from J, leaving 10 bases between them. The length of the CDR3 is 13 residues. Study observations and caveats: A later analysis reportedly identified an Asian-associated ancestry cluster as carrying fewer N-insertions than the approximately 640-donor mean. In most subjects, TCR beta sequences reportedly gave accurate predictions of HLA-A and HLA-B alleles.

Comments on this clone: No antigen is known for it.

Input material: PBMCs. The clonotype originates from a middle-aged woman in good health and CMV-seronegative. This sequence joins TRBV6-5 and TRBJ1-1; D might be TRBD1 (5 bases). The CDR3 reads CASNVGENTEAFF. DNA for the CDR3: TGTGCCAGCAACGTAGGGGAGAACACTGAAGCTTTCTTT.